These T cell receptor beta chains were read from a single sample in a study of T cell responses to AZD1222 COVID-19 vaccine. Profiled with immunoSEQ multiplex PCR; TCRdb holds only in-frame clones, not every one. Of roughly 120,000 clones listed, approximately 92% were seen once; the top ten hold 2% to 3%. The starting material was peripheral blood, obtained 28 days after the second AZD1222 dose. Receptor source: an adult who received the AZD1222 COVID-19 vaccine. CDR3s include the opening cysteine and the closing phenylalanine or tryptophan. D genes are given only for firm matches. A clone size is listed for some rows: how often the clone was seen (once, few, many), or a class if it is expanded.

j_call: TRBJ2-2
clone_size: NA
v_call: TRBV5-6
d_call: NA
cdr3_aa: CASSLGGGDTGELFF
cdr3_nt: TGTGCCAGCAGCCTTGGAGGGGGTGACACCGGGGAGCTGTTTTTT

j_call: TRBJ1-2
clone_size: NA
v_call: TRBV7-3
d_call: TRBD1
cdr3_aa: CASSLDRGEGYTF
cdr3_nt: TGTGCCAGCAGCCTGGACAGGGGGGAGGGCTACACCTTC

j_call: TRBJ2-3
clone_size: NA
v_call: TRBV19
d_call: TRBD1
cdr3_aa: CASSPAGQGRTDTQYF
cdr3_nt: TGTGCCAGTAGTCCGGCGGGACAGGGGAGGACAGATACGCAGTATTTT

j_call: TRBJ2-1
clone_size: once
v_call: TRBV11-2
d_call: NA
cdr3_aa: CASSFPREDEQFF
cdr3_nt: TGTGCCAGCAGCTTCCCCAGGGAGGATGAGCAGTTCTTC

j_call: TRBJ1-4
clone_size: few
v_call: TRBV25-1
d_call: TRBD1
cdr3_aa: CASSTQGAGEKLFF
cdr3_nt: TGTGCCAGCAGTACTCAGGGGGCCGGGGAAAAACTGTTTTTT

j_call: TRBJ1-2
clone_size: NA
v_call: TRBV7-3
d_call: NA
cdr3_aa: CASSTGFGGYTF
cdr3_nt: TGTGCCAGCAGCACAGGGTTTGGTGGCTACACCTTC

j_call: TRBJ2-7
clone_size: NA
v_call: TRBV9
d_call: TRBD2
cdr3_aa: CASSVGASGGYEQYF
cdr3_nt: TGTGCCAGCAGCGTAGGCGCTAGCGGGGGCTACGAGCAGTACTTC

j_call: TRBJ1-1
clone_size: NA
v_call: TRBV4-1
d_call: TRBD1
cdr3_aa: CASSQDSGTGVKAFF
cdr3_nt: TGCGCCAGCAGCCAAGATTCCGGGACAGGGGTAAAAGCTTTCTTT

j_call: TRBJ1-2
clone_size: NA
v_call: TRBV7-2
d_call: TRBD1
cdr3_aa: CASSERQGRTTNYGYTF
cdr3_nt: TGTGCCAGCAGCGAAAGACAGGGTCGAACCACTAACTATGGCTACACCTTC

j_call: TRBJ1-5
clone_size: NA
v_call: TRBV19
d_call: TRBD1
cdr3_aa: CASTPGQARQPQHF
cdr3_nt: TGTGCCAGTACCCCGGGACAGGCAAGACAGCCCCAGCATTTT

j_call: TRBJ2-5
clone_size: NA
v_call: TRBV10-2
d_call: TRBD2
cdr3_aa: CASSQKYGLAGGPQETQYF
cdr3_nt: TGCGCCAGCAGCCAGAAATACGGACTAGCGGGGGGGCCCCAAGAGACCCAGTACTTC

j_call: TRBJ1-1
clone_size: NA
v_call: TRBV29-1
d_call: NA
cdr3_aa: CGSGHWNTEAFF
cdr3_nt: TGCGGGTCGGGGCATTGGAACACTGAAGCTTTCTTT

j_call: TRBJ1-4
clone_size: NA
v_call: TRBV11-2
d_call: TRBD1
cdr3_aa: CASSLGRDSRSYRAEKLFF
cdr3_nt: TGTGCCAGCAGCCTCGGCCGGGACAGTCGGTCTTATAGGGCTGAAAAACTGTTTTTT

j_call: TRBJ1-5
clone_size: NA
v_call: TRBV24-1
d_call: NA
cdr3_aa: CATSDPKEEQPQHF
cdr3_nt: TGTGCCACCAGTGATCCGAAAGAGGAGCAGCCCCAGCATTTT

j_call: TRBJ2-3
clone_size: once
v_call: TRBV2
d_call: NA
cdr3_aa: CASSGGMSTDTQYF
cdr3_nt: TGTGCCAGCAGTGGCGGAATGAGCACAGATACGCAGTATTTT

j_call: TRBJ1-5
clone_size: NA
v_call: TRBV28
d_call: NA
cdr3_aa: CAILPSGRGPNQPQHF
cdr3_nt: TGTGCCATCCTCCCCTCCGGCAGGGGCCCCAATCAGCCCCAGCATTTT

j_call: TRBJ2-2
clone_size: NA
v_call: TRBV5-1
d_call: TRBD2
cdr3_aa: CASSFQRGNTGELFF
cdr3_nt: TGCGCCAGCAGCTTCCAGCGGGGGAACACCGGGGAGCTGTTTTTT

j_call: TRBJ2-5
clone_size: NA
v_call: TRBV7-9
d_call: NA
cdr3_aa: CASSLADGLGTQYF
cdr3_nt: TGTGCCAGCAGCTTAGCTGACGGACTCGGGACCCAGTACTTC

j_call: TRBJ1-1
clone_size: NA
v_call: TRBV7-2
d_call: TRBD1
cdr3_aa: CASSLAPTGDYLEAFF
cdr3_nt: TGTGCCAGCAGCTTAGCGCCGACAGGGGATTACCTCGAAGCTTTCTTT

j_call: TRBJ2-3
clone_size: NA
v_call: TRBV19
d_call: TRBD1
cdr3_aa: CASNDRGRSTDTQYF
cdr3_nt: TGTGCCAGTAACGACAGGGGGCGAAGCACAGATACGCAGTATTTT

j_call: TRBJ2-5
clone_size: NA
v_call: TRBV6-1
d_call: TRBD1
cdr3_aa: CASSEGPGTGRQETQYF
cdr3_nt: TGTGCCAGCAGTGAAGGTCCGGGGACAGGGCGCCAAGAGACCCAGTACTTC

j_call: TRBJ2-7
clone_size: NA
v_call: TRBV6-5
d_call: TRBD1
cdr3_aa: CASTGGGYEQYF
cdr3_nt: TGTGCCAGCACAGGGGGTGGTTACGAGCAGTACTTC

j_call: TRBJ1-1
clone_size: NA
v_call: TRBV11-3
d_call: TRBD1
cdr3_aa: CASSRGGWTEAFF
cdr3_nt: TGTGCCAGCAGTAGAGGGGGCTGGACTGAAGCTTTCTTT

j_call: TRBJ1-6
clone_size: NA
v_call: TRBV7-2
d_call: NA
cdr3_aa: CASSLGWAGSSHF
cdr3_nt: TGTGCCAGCAGCTTAGGGTGGGCAGGCTCTTCCCACTTT

j_call: TRBJ1-5
clone_size: NA
v_call: TRBV12-5
d_call: NA
cdr3_aa: CASGLSARIGQPQHF
cdr3_nt: TGTGCTAGTGGTTTGTCGGCAAGAATTGGTCAGCCCCAGCATTTT

j_call: TRBJ2-7
clone_size: NA
v_call: TRBV7-9
d_call: NA
cdr3_aa: CASSTLLLVEQYF
cdr3_nt: TGTGCCAGCAGTACACTATTGCTTGTCGAGCAGTACTTC

j_call: TRBJ1-5
clone_size: NA
v_call: TRBV19
d_call: NA
cdr3_aa: CASSIHRETKTQHF
cdr3_nt: TGTGCCAGTAGTATCCACAGGGAAACAAAGACCCAGCATTTT

j_call: TRBJ2-7
clone_size: NA
v_call: TRBV21-1
d_call: NA
cdr3_aa: CASSKDQRGYEQYF
cdr3_nt: TGTGCCAGCAGCAAAGACCAACGGGGCTACGAGCAGTACTTC